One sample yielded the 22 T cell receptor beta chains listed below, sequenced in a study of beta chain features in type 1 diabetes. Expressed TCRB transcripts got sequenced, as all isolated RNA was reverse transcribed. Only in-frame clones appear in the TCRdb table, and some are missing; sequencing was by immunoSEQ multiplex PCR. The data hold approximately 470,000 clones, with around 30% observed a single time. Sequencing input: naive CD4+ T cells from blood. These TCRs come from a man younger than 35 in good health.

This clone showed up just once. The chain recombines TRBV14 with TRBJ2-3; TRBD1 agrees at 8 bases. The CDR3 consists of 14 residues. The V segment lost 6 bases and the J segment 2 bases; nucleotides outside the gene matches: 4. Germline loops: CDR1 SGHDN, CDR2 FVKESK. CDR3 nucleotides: TGTGCCAGCAGTTGGACAGGGTTCACAGATACGCAGTATTTT. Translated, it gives CASSWTGFTDTQYF. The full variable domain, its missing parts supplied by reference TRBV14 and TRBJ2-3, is EAGVTQFPSHSVIEKGQTVTLRCDPISGHDNLYWYRRVMGKEIKFLLHFVKESKQDESGMPNNRFLAERTGGTYSTLKVQPAELEDSGVYFCASSWTGFTDTQYFGPGTRLTVL.

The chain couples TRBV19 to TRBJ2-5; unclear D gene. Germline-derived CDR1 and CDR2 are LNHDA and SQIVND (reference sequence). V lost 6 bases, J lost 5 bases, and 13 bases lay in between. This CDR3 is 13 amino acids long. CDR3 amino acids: CASSMGRPETQYF. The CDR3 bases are TGTGCCAGTAGCATGGGCCGTCCGGAGACCCAGTACTTC.

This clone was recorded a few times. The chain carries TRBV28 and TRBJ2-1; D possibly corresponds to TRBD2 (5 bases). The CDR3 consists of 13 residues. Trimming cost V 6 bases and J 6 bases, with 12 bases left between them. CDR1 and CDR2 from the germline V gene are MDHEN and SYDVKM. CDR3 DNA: TGTGCCAGCAGGAGGGATATGTTCAATGAGCAGTTCTTC. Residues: CASRRDMFNEQFF.

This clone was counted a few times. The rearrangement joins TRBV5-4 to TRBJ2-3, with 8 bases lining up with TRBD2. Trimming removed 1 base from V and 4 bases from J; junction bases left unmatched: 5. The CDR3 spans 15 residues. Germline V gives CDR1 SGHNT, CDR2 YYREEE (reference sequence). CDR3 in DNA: TGTGCCAGCAGCTTGTCGCGGGAGGTGTCAGATACGCAGTATTTT. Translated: CASSLSREVSDTQYF.

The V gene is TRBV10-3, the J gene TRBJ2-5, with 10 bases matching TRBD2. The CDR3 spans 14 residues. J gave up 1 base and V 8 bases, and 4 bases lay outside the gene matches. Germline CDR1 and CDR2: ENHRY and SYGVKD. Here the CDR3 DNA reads TGTGCCATCGGAAAGCGGGAGGGCCAAGAGACCCAGTACTTC. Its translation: CAIGKREGQETQYF.

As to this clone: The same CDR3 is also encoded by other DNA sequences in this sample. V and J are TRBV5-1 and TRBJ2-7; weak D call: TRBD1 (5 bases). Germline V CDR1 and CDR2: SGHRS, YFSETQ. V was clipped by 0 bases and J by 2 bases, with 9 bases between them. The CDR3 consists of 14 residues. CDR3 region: CASSLGDSPYEQYF. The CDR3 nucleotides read TGCGCCAGCAGCTTGGGAGACAGTCCCTACGAGCAGTACTTC.

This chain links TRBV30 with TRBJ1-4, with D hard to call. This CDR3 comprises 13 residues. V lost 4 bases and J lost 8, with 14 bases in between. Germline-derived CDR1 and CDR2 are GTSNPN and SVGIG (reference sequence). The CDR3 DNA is TGTGCCTGGACTCAGCCCGGAGAGGAAAAACTGTTTTTT. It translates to CAWTQPGEEKLFF.

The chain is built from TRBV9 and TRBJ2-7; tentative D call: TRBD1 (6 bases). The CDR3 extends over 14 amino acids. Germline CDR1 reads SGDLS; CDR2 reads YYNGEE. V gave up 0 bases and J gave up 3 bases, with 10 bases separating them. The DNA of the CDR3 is TGTGCCAGCAGCGTAGGGACAGCGTACTACGAGCAGTACTTC. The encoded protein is CASSVGTAYYEQYF.

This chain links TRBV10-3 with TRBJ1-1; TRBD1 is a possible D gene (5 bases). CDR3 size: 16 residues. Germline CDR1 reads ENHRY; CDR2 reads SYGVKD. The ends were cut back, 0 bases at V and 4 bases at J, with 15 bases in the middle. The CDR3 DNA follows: TGTGCCATCAGTGAGTCGAGGGACTCGGGTGGCACTGAAGCTTTCTTT. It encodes CAISESRDSGGTEAFF.

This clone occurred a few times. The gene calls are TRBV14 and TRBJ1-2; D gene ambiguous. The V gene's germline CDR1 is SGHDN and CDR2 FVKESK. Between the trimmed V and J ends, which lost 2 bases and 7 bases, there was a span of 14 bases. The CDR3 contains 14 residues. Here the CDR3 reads CASSQTSMRRGYTF. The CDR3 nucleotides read TGTGCCAGCAGCCAAACATCGATGCGACGTGGCTACACCTTC.

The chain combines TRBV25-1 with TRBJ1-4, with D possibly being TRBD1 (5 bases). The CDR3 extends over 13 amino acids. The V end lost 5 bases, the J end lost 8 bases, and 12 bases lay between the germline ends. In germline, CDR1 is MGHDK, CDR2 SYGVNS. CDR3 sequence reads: CASSLTGREKLFF. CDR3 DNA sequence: TGTGCCAGCAGTCTAACGGGGCGCGAAAAACTGTTTTTT.

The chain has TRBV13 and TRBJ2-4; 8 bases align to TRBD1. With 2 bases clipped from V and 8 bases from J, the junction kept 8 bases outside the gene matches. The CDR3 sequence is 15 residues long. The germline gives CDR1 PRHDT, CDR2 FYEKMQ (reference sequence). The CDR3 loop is CASSLRQGAVDIQYF. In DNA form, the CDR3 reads TGTGCCAGCAGCTTACGGCAGGGGGCGGTGGACATTCAGTACTTC.

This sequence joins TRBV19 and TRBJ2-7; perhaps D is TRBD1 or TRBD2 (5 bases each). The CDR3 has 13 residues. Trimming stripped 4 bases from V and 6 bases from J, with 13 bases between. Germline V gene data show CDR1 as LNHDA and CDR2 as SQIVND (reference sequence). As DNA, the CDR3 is TGTGCCAGTAGTACCGGGACGGAAGGCGAGCAGTACTTC. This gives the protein CASSTGTEGEQYF.

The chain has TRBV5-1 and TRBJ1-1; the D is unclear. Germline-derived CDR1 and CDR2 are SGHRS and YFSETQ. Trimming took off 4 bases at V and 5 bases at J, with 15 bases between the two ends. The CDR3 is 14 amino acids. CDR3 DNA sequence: TGCGCCAGCAGCGAAGTGTCAAAGGCGACTGAAGCTTTCTTT. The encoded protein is CASSEVSKATEAFF.

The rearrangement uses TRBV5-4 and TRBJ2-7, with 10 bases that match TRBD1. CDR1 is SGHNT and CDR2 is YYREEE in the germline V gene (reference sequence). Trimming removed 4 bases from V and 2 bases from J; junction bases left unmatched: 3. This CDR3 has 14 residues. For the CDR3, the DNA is TGTGCCAGCAGCAGGGGACAGGGGACCTACGAGCAGTACTTC. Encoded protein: CASSRGQGTYEQYF.

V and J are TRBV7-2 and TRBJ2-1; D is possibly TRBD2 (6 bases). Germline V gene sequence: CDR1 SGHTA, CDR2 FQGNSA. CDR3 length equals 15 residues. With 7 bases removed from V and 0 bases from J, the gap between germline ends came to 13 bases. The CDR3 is CASKWVGGSYNEQFF. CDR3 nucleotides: TGTGCCAGCAAATGGGTGGGGGGCTCCTACAATGAGCAGTTCTTC.

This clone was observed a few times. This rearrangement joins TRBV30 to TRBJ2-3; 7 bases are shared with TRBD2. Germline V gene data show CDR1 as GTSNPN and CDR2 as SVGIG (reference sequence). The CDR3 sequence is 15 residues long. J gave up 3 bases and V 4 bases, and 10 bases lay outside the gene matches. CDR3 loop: CAWTMYGGSTDTQYF. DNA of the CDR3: TGTGCCTGGACCATGTACGGGGGGTCGACAGATACGCAGTATTTT.

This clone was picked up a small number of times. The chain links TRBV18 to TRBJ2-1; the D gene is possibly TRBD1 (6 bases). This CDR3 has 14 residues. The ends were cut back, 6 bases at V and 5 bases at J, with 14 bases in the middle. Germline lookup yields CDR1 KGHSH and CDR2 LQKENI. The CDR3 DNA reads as TGTGCCAGCTCTTCAGGGGTCGCACACAATGAGCAGTTCTTC. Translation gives CASSSGVAHNEQFF.

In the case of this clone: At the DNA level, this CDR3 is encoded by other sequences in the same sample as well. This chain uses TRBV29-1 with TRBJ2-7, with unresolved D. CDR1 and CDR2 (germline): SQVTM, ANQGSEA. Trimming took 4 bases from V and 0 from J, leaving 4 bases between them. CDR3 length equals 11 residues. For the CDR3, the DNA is TGCAGCGTTGCCGCCTCCTACGAGCAGTACTTC. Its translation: CSVAASYEQYF.

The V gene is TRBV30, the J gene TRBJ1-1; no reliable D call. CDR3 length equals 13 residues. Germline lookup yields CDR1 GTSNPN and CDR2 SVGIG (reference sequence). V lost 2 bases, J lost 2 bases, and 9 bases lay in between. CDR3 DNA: TGTGCCTGGAGTAAGTACGGTAACACTGAAGCTTTCTTT. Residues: CAWSKYGNTEAFF.

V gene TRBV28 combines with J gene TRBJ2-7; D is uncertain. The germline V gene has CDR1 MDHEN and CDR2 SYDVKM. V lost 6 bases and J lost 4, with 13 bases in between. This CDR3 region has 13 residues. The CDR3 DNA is TGTGCCAGCAGCCCCTTGCTAGGGTACGAGCAGTACTTC. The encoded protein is CASSPLLGYEQYF.

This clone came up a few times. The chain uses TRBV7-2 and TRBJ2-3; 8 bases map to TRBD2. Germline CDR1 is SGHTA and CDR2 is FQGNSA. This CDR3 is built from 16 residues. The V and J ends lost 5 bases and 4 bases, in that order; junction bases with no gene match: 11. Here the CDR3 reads CASSRRASGPPDTQYF. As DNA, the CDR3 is TGTGCCAGCAGCCGGCGGGCTAGCGGGCCCCCAGATACGCAGTATTTT.